A single sample is the source of the 17 T cell receptor beta chains below, sequenced in a study of cytomegalovirus exposure and HLA in healthy donors. TCRdb keeps only in-frame clones here, not all; method: immunoSEQ multiplex PCR. The repertoire consists of around 150,000 clones, with 95% to 96% occurring once and the leading ten covering 0.89%. Source material: PBMCs. These TCRs come from a woman younger than 30 in good health and CMV-seronegative.

The V gene is TRBV19, the J gene TRBJ1-2, with TRBD1 matching 7 bases. Germline V gives CDR1 LNHDA, CDR2 SQIVND (reference sequence). V lost 10 bases to trimming and J lost 6 bases; unmatched junction nucleotides: 8. The CDR3 totals 12 residues. CDR3 residues: CATEGQENGYTF. The CDR3 nucleotides are TGTGCCACCGAAGGACAGGAAAATGGCTACACCTTC.

This chain uses TRBV6-1 with TRBJ2-7; TRBD1 is a possible D gene (6 bases). Per the germline V gene, CDR1 is MNHNS and CDR2 is SASEGT. This CDR3 contains 12 residues. Trimming shortened V by 4 bases and J by 3 bases, and 7 bases separated the two germline ends. CDR3 sequence reads: CASSGQVYEQYF. The CDR3 DNA reads TGTGCCAGCAGTGGACAGGTCTACGAGCAGTACTTC.

V is TRBV2 and J is TRBJ1-2, with 7 positions matching TRBD1. After removal of 8 bases from V and 4 bases from J, the junction contained 7 bases not matched to a gene. This CDR3 comprises 13 residues. Germline V gives CDR1 SNHLY, CDR2 FYNNEI. CDR3: CASGLGGGYGYTF. DNA for the CDR3: TGTGCCAGCGGGTTAGGGGGCGGCTATGGCTACACCTTC.

The V gene is TRBV14, the J gene TRBJ2-3, with a possible D match to TRBD2 (5 bases). Germline assignment: CDR1 SGHDN and CDR2 FVKESK. This CDR3 contains 16 residues. Trimming left V 3 bases short and J 0 bases short, with 13 bases between. CDR3 in DNA: TGTGCCAGCAGCCACTCTATGGGAGTTAGCACAGATACGCAGTATTTT. It specifies CASSHSMGVSTDTQYF.

This rearrangement joins TRBV4-1 to TRBJ1-4; no definite D call. The CDR3 covers 14 residues. The germline V gene encodes CDR1 MGHRA and CDR2 YSYEKL. V lost 2 bases and J 4 bases, leaving 8 bases between the germline ends. The CDR3 nucleotides read TGCGCCAGCAGCCAACGGGTCCTTAATGAAAAACTGTTTTTT. This sequence encodes CASSQRVLNEKLFF.

This clone occurred once. The chain joins TRBV6-1 to TRBJ2-3, with a weak D call TRBD1 (5 bases). Trimming cost V 5 bases and J 2 bases, with 14 bases left between them. The CDR3 has 15 amino acids. The germline V gene encodes CDR1 MNHNS and CDR2 SASEGT. CDR3 in DNA: TGTGCCAGCAGTTTACAGGTATCTCTCACAGATACGCAGTATTTT. Translating it yields CASSLQVSLTDTQYF.

This chain connects TRBV7-2 to TRBJ2-7, with TRBD1 identical over 9 bases. V trimming: 5 bases; J trimming: 5 bases; junction bases outside the gene matches: 10. This CDR3 contains 15 residues. Germline V gene data show CDR1 as SGHTA and CDR2 as FQGNSA. The CDR3, as DNA: TGTGCCAGCAGCCAAGACAGGGGGAGGGCCAACGAGCAGTACTTC. It is translated as CASSQDRGRANEQYF.

The chain recombines TRBV11-2 with TRBJ1-2, with 9 bases fitting TRBD1. V lost 5 bases to trimming and J lost 4 bases; unmatched junction nucleotides: 8. CDR1 is SGHAT and CDR2 is FQNNGV in the germline V gene. This CDR3 is 15 amino acids long. CDR3 sequence (DNA): TGTGCCAGCAGCGCCCGGACAGGGGAGGGCTATGGCTACACCTTC. Translated, it gives CASSARTGEGYGYTF.

The J gene is TRBJ2-5, the V gene TRBV5-1, with 8 bases fitting TRBD2. The V and J ends lost 4 bases and 4 bases, in that order; junction bases with no gene match: 12. This CDR3 contains 16 residues. CDR1 and CDR2 from the germline V gene are SGHRS and YFSETQ. This CDR3 reads CASSTGLARDVETQYF. CDR3 nucleotides: TGCGCCAGCAGCACAGGACTAGCTAGGGACGTAGAGACCCAGTACTTC.

The chain recombines TRBV6-1 with TRBJ2-5; 9 bases agree with TRBD2. Germline V lookup: CDR1 MNHNS, CDR2 SASEGT. The CDR3 runs 13 residues. J was trimmed by 13 bases and V by 3 bases; bases with no gene match: 9. The CDR3 here is CASSDVRGGTGYF. The CDR3 bases are TGTGCCAGCAGTGACGTGCGGGGGGGGACGGGGTACTTC.

Details on this clone: The limits of the CDR3 on the DNA are not certain, so only TCRdb's listed CDR3 is given. This chain joins TRBV6-5 and TRBJ2-1; the table names TRBD2, a call not compared with the DNA. The CDR3 numbers 12 amino acids, ends counted. Looked up from germline, CDR1 is MNHEY and CDR2 is SVGAGI. The CDR3 protein is CASSTSSSVQFF.

CDR3 bases: TGTGCCAGCTCACCTGGAGGCACCACAGATACGCAGTATTTT. Translation gives CASSPGGTTDTQYF. This chain connects TRBV18 to TRBJ2-3; possible D gene TRBD2, 5 bases. Trimming took off 3 bases at V and 2 bases at J, with 9 bases between the two ends. Germline V gene data show CDR1 as KGHSH and CDR2 as LQKENI. The CDR3 covers 14 residues. Based on the CDR3 plus reference TRBV18 and TRBJ2-3, the full variable domain is NAGVMQNPRHLVRRRGQEARLRCSPMKGHSHVYWYRQLPEEGLKFMVYLQKENIIDESGMPKERFSAEFPKEGPSILRIQQVVRGDSAAYFCASSPGGTTDTQYFGPGTRLTVL.

The CDR3 region has the DNA TGTGCCAGCTCACCATCCTCCGAGACCCAGTACTTC. As protein: CASSPSSETQYF. The chain recombines TRBV18 with TRBJ2-5; D remains ambiguous. From germline, CDR1 is KGHSH and CDR2 LQKENI. This CDR3 has 12 amino acids. V lost 2 bases and J lost 5, with 6 bases in between.

This chain connects TRBV27 to TRBJ1-5; D remains ambiguous. This CDR3 region has 15 residues. Germline CDR1 reads MNHEY; CDR2 reads SMNVEV (reference sequence). V was cut by 4 bases and J by 4 bases, with 14 bases left in between. This CDR3 reads CASSSRVSANQPQHF. The DNA of the CDR3 is TGTGCCAGCAGTTCCCGTGTTAGCGCAAATCAGCCCCAGCATTTT.

The genes are TRBV30 and TRBJ1-1, with D possibly being TRBD1 (6 bases). Per the germline V gene, CDR1 is GTSNPN and CDR2 is SVGIG (reference sequence). The ends were cut back, 4 bases at V and 4 bases at J, with 13 bases in the middle. The CDR3 has 13 amino acids. The CDR3 reads CAWKYRVTTEAFF. The CDR3 nucleotides read TGTGCCTGGAAGTACAGGGTAACCACTGAAGCTTTCTTT.

The gene calls are TRBV18 and TRBJ1-2, with D perhaps TRBD1 (6 bases). This CDR3 region has 14 residues. Looked up from germline, CDR1 is KGHSH and CDR2 is LQKENI. V was trimmed by 4 bases and J by 3 bases, leaving 12 bases between them. CDR3 in DNA: TGTGCCAGCTCACTGCGACAGGACTACTATGGCTACACCTTC. It specifies CASSLRQDYYGYTF.

The rearrangement uses TRBV7-2 and TRBJ2-5; weak D call: TRBD2 (6 bases). CDR1 and CDR2 (germline): SGHTA, FQGNSA. The CDR3 has 12 amino acids. Trimming stripped 0 bases from V and 7 bases from J, with 6 bases between. Here the CDR3 reads CASSLASGTQYF. The CDR3 DNA sequence: TGTGCCAGCAGCTTAGCTAGCGGGACCCAGTACTTC.